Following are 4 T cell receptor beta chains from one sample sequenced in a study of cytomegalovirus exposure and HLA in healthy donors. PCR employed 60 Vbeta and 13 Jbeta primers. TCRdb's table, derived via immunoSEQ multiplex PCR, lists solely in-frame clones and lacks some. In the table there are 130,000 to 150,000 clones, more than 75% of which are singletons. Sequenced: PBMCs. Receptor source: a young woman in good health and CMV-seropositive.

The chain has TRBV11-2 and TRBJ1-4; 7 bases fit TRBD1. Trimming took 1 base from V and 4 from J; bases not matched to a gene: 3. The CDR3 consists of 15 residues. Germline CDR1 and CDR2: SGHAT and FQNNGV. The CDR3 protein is CASSLGDRDNEKLFF. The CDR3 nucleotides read TGTGCCAGCAGCTTAGGAGACAGGGATAATGAAAAACTGTTTTTT.

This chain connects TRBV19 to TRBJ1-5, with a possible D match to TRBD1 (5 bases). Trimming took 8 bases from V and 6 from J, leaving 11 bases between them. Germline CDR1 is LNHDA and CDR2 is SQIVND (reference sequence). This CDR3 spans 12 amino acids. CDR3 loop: CASGGGGQPQHF. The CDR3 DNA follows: TGTGCCAGTGGCGGGGGGGGTCAGCCCCAGCATTTT. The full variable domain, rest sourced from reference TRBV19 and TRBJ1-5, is DGGITQSPKYLFRKEGQNVTLSCEQNLNHDAMYWYRQDPGQGLRLIYYSQIVNDFQKGDIAEGYSVSREKKESFPLTVTSAQKNPTAFYLCASGGGGQPQHFGDGTRLSIL.

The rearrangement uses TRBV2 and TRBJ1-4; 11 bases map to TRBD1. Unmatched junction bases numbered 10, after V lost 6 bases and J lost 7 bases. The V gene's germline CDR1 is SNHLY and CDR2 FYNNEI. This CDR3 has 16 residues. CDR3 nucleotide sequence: TGTGCCAGCAGGGTCGGACAGGGGGCAAGGACTGAAAAACTGTTTTTT. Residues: CASRVGQGARTEKLFF.

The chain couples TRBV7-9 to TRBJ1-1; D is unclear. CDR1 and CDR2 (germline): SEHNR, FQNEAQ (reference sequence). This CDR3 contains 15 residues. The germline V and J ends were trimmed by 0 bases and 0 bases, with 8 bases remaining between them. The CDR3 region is CASSLAGAMNTEAFF. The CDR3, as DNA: TGTGCCAGCAGCTTAGCAGGAGCGATGAACACTGAAGCTTTCTTT.